These T cell receptor beta chains were read from a single sample in a study of technical replicates of blood from several donors. The protocol was immunoSEQ multiplex PCR, while the TCRdb copy is restricted to in-frame clones and leaves out a portion. The data hold about 82,000 clones, with nearly 96% observed a single time. The sample taken for sequencing was T cells isolated from PBMCs. These receptor sequences come from a human donor in good health. CDR3s include the opening cysteine and the closing phenylalanine or tryptophan.

TRBV7-9 | CASSPGVGGEKLFF
TRBV19 | CASSIVGLAGVNGETQYF
TRBV13 | CASSRGTGGKETQYF
TRBV5-4 | CASSLGGTSGGSYNEQFF
TRBV11-2 | CASSLSGRGIYEKLFF
TRBV28 | CASSSLKQDRGLGYTF
TRBV9 | CASSPWTANEKLFF
TRBV7-7 | CASSRGSTTNEKLFF
TRBV4-2 | CASSQEAAGGGTGELFF
TRBV6-1 | CASSDFGTGRLNQPQHF
TRBV9 | CASGEDPLSFSEQFF
TRBV4-3 | CASSQDFGGPTYEQYF
TRBV6-5 | CASSPSGVNYNEQFF
TRBV28 | CASLRGGGGYTF
TRBV10-3 | CAIRLNTGELFF
TRBV6-1 | CASSEALAFPYEQYF
TRBV28 | CASSPGRATSGWDEETQYF
TRBV28 | CASSFSGSFYNEQFF
TRBV5-6 | CASSGRTGELFF
TRBV5-4 | CASSLWDGDRAYEQYF
TRBV18 | CASSPPARSYNEQFF
TRBV4-1 | CASSSLTGVGYEQYF
TRBV6-1 | CASSTPGTNFF
TRBV6-5 | CASSAGDREYF
TRBV28 | CASRSRGAGDNEQFF
TRBV10-3 | CAISVVLQGHTEAFF
TRBV7-8 | CASSWDRGNYGYTF
TRBV30 | CAWSLSGDQPQHF
TRBV27 | CASSLRITWTDVDEQYF
TRBV5-4 | CASSSSGLTYNEQFF
TRBV5-1 | CASSSRGTVYEQYF
TRBV4-1 | CASSEPGGGRSTEAFF
TRBV19 | CASSIDGTGGYGYTF
TRBV30 | CAWTGQGGEKLFF
TRBV9 | CASSVAGASYNEQFF
TRBV10-3 | CAISESLVGEQFF
TRBV5-1 | CASRKGVDTQYF
TRBV7-2 | CASSLGQGVGRGEQFF
TRBV6-5 | CASSYSPSGGYEQYF
TRBV6-7 | CASSYPRRGITDTQYF
TRBV9 | CASSVVDFGDEQFF
TRBV6-5 | CASSYTGTGNGYTF
TRBV19 | CASSTPPRYMNTEAFF
TRBV27 | CASSRGLSGANVLTF
TRBV1 | CTSSQEGTAPYEQYF
TRBV28 | CASSNPGPANEKLFF
TRBV7-6 | CASSKEVFTEAFF
TRBV6-1 | CASSISGTSGYEQYF
TRBV7-9 | CASSLASYGYTF
TRBV29-1 | CSAGQGPTNEQFF
TRBV11-2 | CASSWSHRQGGHEQYF